One sample yielded the 26 T cell receptor beta chains listed below, sequenced in a study of OX40 agonist ivuxolimab in advanced cancers. Produced via immunoSEQ multiplex PCR; TCRdb's table is partial and in-frame only. This table has about 12,000 clones, roughly three quarters appearing once. Sequenced here: CD4+ or CD8+ T cells sorted from blood, sampled in a trial of the OX40 agonist ivuxolimab. Receptors originate from an adult with an advanced solid tumor such as melanoma, head and neck, liver or kidney cancer.

By sample share, this clone is medium-sized. The gene calls are TRBV6-5 and TRBJ2-1; 7 nucleotides agree with TRBD1. The V and J ends lost 2 bases and 8 bases, in that order; junction bases with no gene match: 9. There are 15 residues in the CDR3. Looked up from germline, CDR1 is MNHEY and CDR2 is SVGAGI. The CDR3 protein is CASSYVLQGQDEQFF. The CDR3 nucleotides are TGTGCCAGCAGTTACGTTTTACAGGGGCAAGATGAGCAGTTCTTC.

This clone has more than one count but fewer than ten. This chain uses TRBV7-3 with TRBJ2-7; D is unclear. Germline values: CDR1 SGHTA, CDR2 FQGTGA. The V and J ends lost 0 bases and 5 bases respectively, with 8 bases between them. There are 13 residues in the CDR3. The CDR3 DNA is TGTGCCAGCAGCTTAACGCTGCAGAACGAGCAGTACTTC. Protein product: CASSLTLQNEQYF. The whole variable domain, filled in from reference TRBV7-3 and TRBJ2-7, reads GAGVSQTPSNKVTEKGKYVELRCDPISGHTALYWYRQSLGQGPEFLIYFQGTGAADDSGLPNDRFFAVRPEGSVSTLKIQRTERGDSAVYLCASSLTLQNEQYFGPGTRLTVT.

This clone was recorded once. The chain recombines TRBV7-9 with TRBJ2-5; TRBD1 matches 7 bases. Germline CDR1 reads SEHNR; CDR2 reads FQNEAQ (reference sequence). The junction had 4 bases not matched to a gene; V was cut back by 6 bases and J by 3 bases. This CDR3 is 13 amino acids long. The CDR3 loop is CASRFGQEETQYF. As DNA, the CDR3 is TGTGCCAGCAGATTCGGACAGGAAGAGACCCAGTACTTC.

The rearrangement uses TRBV4-3 and TRBJ2-3, with 13 bases identical to TRBD2. Per the germline V gene, CDR1 is LGHNA and CDR2 is YSLEER. V lost 1 base to trimming and J lost 4 bases; unmatched junction nucleotides: 5. The CDR3 totals 17 residues. CDR3 bases: TGCGCCAGCAGCCAAGGGACTAGCGGGAGAGGGGCAGATACGCAGTATTTT. Translated: CASSQGTSGRGADTQYF.

This clone occurred a few times. The chain has TRBV4-3 and TRBJ2-7; 10 bases are shared with TRBD2. CDR1 is LGHNA and CDR2 is YSLEER in the germline V gene. The length of the CDR3 is 16 residues. V gave up 0 bases and J gave up 7 bases; unmatched junction bases: 9. This CDR3 reads CASSQDFLAGVEEQYF. The CDR3 DNA reads TGCGCCAGCAGCCAAGATTTCCTAGCGGGAGTAGAGGAGCAGTACTTC.

The chain's CDR3 is CASSVREVRAHNEQFF. Written as DNA, the CDR3 is TGTGCCAGTAGTGTGCGGGAGGTAAGGGCACACAATGAGCAGTTCTTC. The gene calls are TRBV19 and TRBJ2-1; 8 nucleotides match TRBD2. Germline V CDR1 and CDR2: LNHDA, SQIVND (reference sequence). The CDR3 sequence is 16 residues long. The J segment lost 5 bases and the V segment lost 5 bases, leaving 11 bases of the junction unmatched.

V and J are TRBV19 and TRBJ2-3; D may be TRBD1 or TRBD2 (5 bases each). The V gene's germline CDR1 is LNHDA and CDR2 SQIVND (reference sequence). The CDR3 totals 16 residues. The V and J ends lost 5 bases and 6 bases respectively, with 21 bases between them. The CDR3 bases are TGTGCCAGTAGTCAGCGGATCCGGGACGAGTCCGATACGCAGTATTTT. Translating it yields CASSQRIRDESDTQYF. The entire variable domain, with the rest obtained from reference TRBV19 and TRBJ2-3, is as follows: DGGITQSPKYLFRKEGQNVTLSCEQNLNHDAMYWYRQDPGQGLRLIYYSQIVNDFQKGDIAEGYSVSREKKESFPLTVTSAQKNPTAFYLCASSQRIRDESDTQYFGPGTRLTVL.

This chain joins TRBV6-5 and TRBJ2-5, with a weak D call TRBD1 (6 bases). Judging by the DNA end, TRBJ2-7 fits better; the J call may be wrong. The CDR3 length is 15 residues. The germline gives CDR1 MNHEY, CDR2 SVGAGI. The CDR3 reads CASSYSLDSAYEQYF. CDR3 DNA: TGTGCCAGCAGTTACTCGCTGGACAGCGCCTACGAGCAGTACTTC.

This clone was detected once. Additional DNA sequences in this sample encode the identical CDR3. This sequence joins TRBV4-3 and TRBJ2-2; D is possibly TRBD1 (6 bases). V gave up 2 bases and J gave up 3 bases, with 13 bases separating them. CDR1 LGHNA and CDR2 YSLEER come from the germline V gene. The CDR3 has 16 amino acids. The CDR3 sequence: CASSQNRDTYTGELFF. The CDR3 DNA is TGCGCCAGCAGCCAAAACCGGGACACTTACACCGGGGAGCTGTTTTTT.

The chain has TRBV27 and TRBJ2-7; D may be TRBD2 (5 bases). This CDR3 comprises 14 residues. The V gene's germline CDR1 is MNHEY and CDR2 SMNVEV (reference sequence). V dropped 6 bases and J dropped 2 bases, with 14 bases sitting between them. In nucleotides, the CDR3 is TGTGCCAGCAGACGGACGGAGGACGCCTACGAGCAGTACTTC. The encoded protein is CASRRTEDAYEQYF.

The CDR3 sequence: CASRLGNGVVEAFF. CDR3 DNA sequence: TGTGCCAGCAGGCTCGGAAATGGGGTGGTGGAAGCTTTCTTT. The J gene is TRBJ1-1, the V gene TRBV5-6; D is unclear. V shed 5 bases and J shed 8 bases, with 19 bases lying between them. CDR3 length: 14 amino acids. CDR1 is SGHDT and CDR2 is YYEEEE in the germline V gene.

The chain recombines TRBV7-3 with TRBJ2-1, with D unresolved. The CDR3 sequence is 13 residues long. V was trimmed by 5 bases and J by 4 bases, leaving 9 bases between them. Germline-derived CDR1 and CDR2 are SGHTA and FQGTGA. CDR3 bases: TGTGCCAGCAGCATATCACTTTACAATGAGCAGTTCTTC. It specifies CASSISLYNEQFF. The whole variable domain, remainder taken from reference TRBV7-3 and TRBJ2-1, is GAGVSQTPSNKVTEKGKYVELRCDPISGHTALYWYRQSLGQGPEFLIYFQGTGAADDSGLPNDRFFAVRPEGSVSTLKIQRTERGDSAVYLCASSISLYNEQFFGPGTRLTVL.

The rearrangement uses TRBV4-1 and TRBJ1-1; D not resolved. CDR3 size: 16 residues. Germline loops: CDR1 MGHRA, CDR2 YSYEKL. The ends were cut back, 0 bases at V and 0 bases at J, with 11 bases in the middle. The CDR3 nucleotides read TGCGCCAGCAGCCAAGATCCCGGTTCAGTGAACACTGAAGCTTTCTTT. Residues: CASSQDPGSVNTEAFF.

The rearrangement uses TRBV6-5 and TRBJ2-3, with D hard to call. Germline lookup yields CDR1 MNHEY and CDR2 SVGAGI. Trimming took off 5 bases at V and 1 base at J, with 10 bases between the two ends. This CDR3 region has 14 residues. The CDR3 DNA reads TGTGCCAGCAGTCAGGATATCGGCACAGATACGCAGTATTTT. This encodes CASSQDIGTDTQYF.

The chain has TRBV4-3 and TRBJ2-5; TRBD1 matches 7 bases. This CDR3 region has 15 residues. Germline-derived CDR1 and CDR2 are LGHNA and YSLEER. V shed 0 bases, J shed 3 bases, and the junction held 4 bases outside the gene matches. The CDR3 protein is CASSQDYRGKETQYF. The CDR3, as DNA: TGCGCCAGCAGCCAAGATTACAGGGGAAAAGAGACCCAGTACTTC.

This chain connects TRBV5-1 to TRBJ2-2, with D unresolved. Trimming removed 6 bases at V and 5 bases at J, with 11 bases between. The CDR3 runs to 13 residues. In germline, CDR1 is SGHRS, CDR2 YFSETQ. As DNA, the CDR3 is TGCGCCAGCACCGACCGACAAACCGGGGAGCTGTTTTTT. Translated: CASTDRQTGELFF.

The V gene is TRBV19, the J gene TRBJ2-3; 8 nucleotides line up with TRBD2. J was trimmed by 2 bases and V by 5 bases; bases with no gene match: 9. The CDR3 consists of 16 residues. CDR1 is LNHDA and CDR2 is SQIVND in the germline V gene (reference sequence). CDR3 bases: TGTGCCAGTAGTCCCGTAGCGGGACTGCTCACAGATACGCAGTATTTT. It codes for CASSPVAGLLTDTQYF. Together with reference TRBV19 and TRBJ2-3, the CDR3 gives the full variable domain: DGGITQSPKYLFRKEGQNVTLSCEQNLNHDAMYWYRQDPGQGLRLIYYSQIVNDFQKGDIAEGYSVSREKKESFPLTVTSAQKNPTAFYLCASSPVAGLLTDTQYFGPGTRLTVL.

The chain is built from TRBV11-1 and TRBJ2-7; TRBD1 matches 9 bases. The V gene end was trimmed by 6 bases and the J gene end by 4 bases; junction bases not matched to a gene: 7. From germline, CDR1 is SGHAT and CDR2 FQDESV (reference sequence). The CDR3 has 14 residues. CDR3: CASRSLGTGYEQYF. CDR3 coding DNA: TGTGCCAGCAGGTCTCTTGGGACAGGGTACGAGCAGTACTTC.

The chain joins TRBV7-9 to TRBJ1-1; D gene uncertain. Trimming left V 4 bases short and J 4 bases short, with 16 bases between. The V gene's germline CDR1 is SEHNR and CDR2 FQNEAQ (reference sequence). The CDR3 covers 15 residues. The CDR3 nucleotides are TGTGCCAGCAGCTCAACTGGAGCGCCGGGCACTGAAGCTTTCTTT. Amino acid sequence: CASSSTGAPGTEAFF.

This chain links TRBV7-9 with TRBJ2-4; 8 positions match TRBD1. The CDR3 runs to 14 residues. Unmatched junction bases numbered 8, after V lost 5 bases and J lost 8 bases. Germline CDR1 and CDR2: SEHNR and FQNEAQ (reference sequence). The CDR3 sequence is CASSNLDRGDIQYF. The CDR3 DNA sequence: TGTGCCAGCAGCAACCTCGACAGGGGCGACATTCAGTACTTC.

The chain recombines TRBV4-2 with TRBJ2-1, with 7 bases lining up with TRBD1. The CDR3 covers 13 residues. The trim removed 5 bases at V and 4 bases at J, leaving 2 bases unmatched. Germline V gene data show CDR1 as LGHNA and CDR2 as YNFKEQ. CDR3 bases: TGTGCCAGCAGCAAGGGACAGTACAATGAGCAGTTCTTC. This translates into CASSKGQYNEQFF.

This clone was counted once. The CDR3 here is CASSISGEYYEQYF. The CDR3 nucleotides read TGTGCCAGTAGTATCAGCGGGGAGTACTACGAGCAGTACTTC. The V and J genes are TRBV19 and TRBJ2-7; 7 nucleotides align to TRBD2. Germline lookup yields CDR1 LNHDA and CDR2 SQIVND (reference sequence). V trimming: 3 bases; J trimming: 3 bases; junction bases outside the gene matches: 5. The CDR3 is made up of 14 amino acids.

This chain joins TRBV4-3 and TRBJ2-1; the match to TRBD2 covers 10 bases. The V gene's germline CDR1 is LGHNA and CDR2 YSLEER. With V trimmed by 0 bases and J by 4 bases, 6 bases remained unmatched. The CDR3 has 17 residues. CDR3 protein: CASSQDPSGGGYNEQFF. Written as DNA, the CDR3 is TGCGCCAGCAGCCAAGATCCTAGCGGGGGCGGGTACAATGAGCAGTTCTTC.

The chain is built from TRBV2 and TRBJ2-7; TRBD2 aligns across 9 bases. This CDR3 is built from 16 residues. Germline V gene data show CDR1 as SNHLY and CDR2 as FYNNEI. The ends lost 10 bases at V and 5 bases at J; junction bases unmatched: 18. The CDR3 nucleotides are TGTGCCACCCTCGGCCGTGTTAGCGGGAGATTCGACGAGCAGTACTTC. Protein: CATLGRVSGRFDEQYF.

The genes are TRBV9 and TRBJ2-7; D gene ambiguous. The CDR3 consists of 14 residues. Trimming took 4 bases from V and 3 from J, leaving 14 bases between them. Germline V gene sequence: CDR1 SGDLS, CDR2 YYNGEE. In nucleotides, the CDR3 is TGTGCCAGCAGCCCCATGGGATCCCTCTACGAGCAGTACTTC. The encoded protein is CASSPMGSLYEQYF.

The V call is TRBV28, the J call TRBJ2-1; perhaps TRBD2 as D (7 bases). Trimming pared 8 bases from V and 5 bases from J, leaving 19 bases between. CDR3 length: 15 amino acids. Per germline, CDR1 MDHEN and CDR2 SYDVKM. In DNA, the CDR3 is TGTGCCAGCGTACCCACCGGGGGGCCGAACAATGAGCAGTTCTTC. Residues: CASVPTGGPNNEQFF.